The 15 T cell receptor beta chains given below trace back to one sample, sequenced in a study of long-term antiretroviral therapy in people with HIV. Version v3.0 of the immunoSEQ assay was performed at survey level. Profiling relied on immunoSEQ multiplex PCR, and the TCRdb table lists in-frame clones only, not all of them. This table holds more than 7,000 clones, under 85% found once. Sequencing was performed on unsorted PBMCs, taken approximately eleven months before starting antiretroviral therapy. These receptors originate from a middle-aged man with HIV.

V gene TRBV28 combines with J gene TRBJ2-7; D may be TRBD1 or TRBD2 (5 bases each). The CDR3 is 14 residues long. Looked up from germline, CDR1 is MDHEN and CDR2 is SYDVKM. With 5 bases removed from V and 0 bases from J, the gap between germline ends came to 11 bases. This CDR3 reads CASSVPGTSYEQYF. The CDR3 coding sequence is TGTGCCAGCAGTGTCCCCGGGACCTCCTACGAGCAGTACTTC.

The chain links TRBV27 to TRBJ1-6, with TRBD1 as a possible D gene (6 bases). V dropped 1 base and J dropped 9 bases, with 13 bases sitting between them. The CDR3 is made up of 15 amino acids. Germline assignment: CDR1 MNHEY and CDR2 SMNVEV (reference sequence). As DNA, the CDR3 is TGTGCCAGCAGTTTATTGCCAGGGGCAATTTCACCCCTCCACTTT. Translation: CASSLLPGAISPLHF.

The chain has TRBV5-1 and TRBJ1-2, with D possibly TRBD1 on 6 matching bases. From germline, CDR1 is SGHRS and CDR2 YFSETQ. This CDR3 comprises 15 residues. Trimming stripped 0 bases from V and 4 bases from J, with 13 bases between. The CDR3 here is CASSLGFQGPYGYTF. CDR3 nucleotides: TGCGCCAGCAGCTTGGGTTTCCAGGGGCCCTATGGCTACACCTTC.

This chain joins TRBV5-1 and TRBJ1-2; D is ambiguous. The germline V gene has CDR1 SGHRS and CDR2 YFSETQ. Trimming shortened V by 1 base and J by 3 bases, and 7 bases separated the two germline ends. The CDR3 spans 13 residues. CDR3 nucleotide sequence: TGCGCCAGCAGCTTGAACAGATACTATGGCTACACCTTC. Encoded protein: CASSLNRYYGYTF.

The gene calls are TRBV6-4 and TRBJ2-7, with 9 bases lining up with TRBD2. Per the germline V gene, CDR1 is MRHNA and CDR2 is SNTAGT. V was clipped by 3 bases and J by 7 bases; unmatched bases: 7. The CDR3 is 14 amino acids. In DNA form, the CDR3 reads TGTGCCAGCAGTGAGTTAGCGGGGGTTGGTGAGCAGTACTTC. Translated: CASSELAGVGEQYF.

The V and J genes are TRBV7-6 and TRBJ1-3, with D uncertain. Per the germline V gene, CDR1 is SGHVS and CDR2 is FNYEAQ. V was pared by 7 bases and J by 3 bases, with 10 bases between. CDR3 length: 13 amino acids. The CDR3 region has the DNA TGTGCCAGCACCGGTACAGATGGAAACACCATATATTTT. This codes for CASTGTDGNTIYF. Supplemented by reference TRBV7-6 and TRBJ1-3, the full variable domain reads GAGVSQSPRYKVTKRGQDVALRCDPISGHVSLYWYRQALGQGPEFLTYFNYEAQQDKSGLPNDRFSAERPEGSISTLTIQRTEQRDSAMYRCASTGTDGNTIYFGEGSWLTVV.

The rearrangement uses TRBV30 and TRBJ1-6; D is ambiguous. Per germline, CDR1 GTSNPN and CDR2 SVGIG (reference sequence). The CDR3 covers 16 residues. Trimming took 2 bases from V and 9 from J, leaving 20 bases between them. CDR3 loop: CAWSTGGPSSGSPLHF. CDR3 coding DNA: TGTGCCTGGAGTACCGGAGGCCCGTCTTCTGGTTCACCCCTCCACTTT.

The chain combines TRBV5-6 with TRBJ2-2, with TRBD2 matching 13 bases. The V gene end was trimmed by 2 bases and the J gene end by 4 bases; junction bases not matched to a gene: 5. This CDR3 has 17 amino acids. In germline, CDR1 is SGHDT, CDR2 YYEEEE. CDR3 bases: TGTGCCAGCAGCTTACTAGCGGGGGGGCTCGGCACCGGGGAGCTGTTTTTT. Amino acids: CASSLLAGGLGTGELFF.

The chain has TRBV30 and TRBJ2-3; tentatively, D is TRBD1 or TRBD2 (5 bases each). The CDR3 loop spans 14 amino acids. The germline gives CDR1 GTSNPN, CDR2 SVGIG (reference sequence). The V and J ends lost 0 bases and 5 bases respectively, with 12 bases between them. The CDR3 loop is CAWSVEGRGDTQYF. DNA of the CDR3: TGTGCCTGGAGTGTCGAGGGGCGTGGAGATACGCAGTATTTT.

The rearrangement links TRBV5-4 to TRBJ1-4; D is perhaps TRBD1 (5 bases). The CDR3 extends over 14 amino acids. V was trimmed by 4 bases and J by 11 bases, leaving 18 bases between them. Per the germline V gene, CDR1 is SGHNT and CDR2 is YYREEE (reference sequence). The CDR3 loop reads CASSPDSSQDKLFF. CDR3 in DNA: TGTGCCAGCAGCCCCGACAGTTCTCAAGACAAACTGTTTTTT.

The chain's CDR3 is CAWSIGGPNNSPLHF. The CDR3 DNA sequence: TGTGCCTGGAGTATAGGGGGCCCTAATAATTCACCCCTCCACTTT. The chain uses TRBV30 and TRBJ1-6; 7 bases fit TRBD1. J lost 5 bases, V lost 2 bases, and 6 bases had no gene match. The germline V gene has CDR1 GTSNPN and CDR2 SVGIG (reference sequence). This CDR3 is 15 amino acids long.

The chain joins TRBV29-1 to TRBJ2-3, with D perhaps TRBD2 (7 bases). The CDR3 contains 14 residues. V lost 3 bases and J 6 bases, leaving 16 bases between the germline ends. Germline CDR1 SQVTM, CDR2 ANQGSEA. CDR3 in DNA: TGCAGCGTTGATGGGGCGGGGGCTTTGGATACGCAGTATTTT. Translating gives CSVDGAGALDTQYF.

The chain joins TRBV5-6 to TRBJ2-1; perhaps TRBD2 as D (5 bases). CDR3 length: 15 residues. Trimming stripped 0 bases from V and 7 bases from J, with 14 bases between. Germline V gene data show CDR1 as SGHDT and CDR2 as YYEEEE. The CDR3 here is CASSLGGELQNEQFF. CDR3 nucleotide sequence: TGTGCCAGCAGCTTGGGGGGAGAGCTACAAAATGAGCAGTTCTTC.

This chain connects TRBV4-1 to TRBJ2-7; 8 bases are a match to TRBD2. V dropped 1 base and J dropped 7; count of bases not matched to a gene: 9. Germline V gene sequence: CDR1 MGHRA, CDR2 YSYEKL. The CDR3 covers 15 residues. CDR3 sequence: CASSQVTGLASEQYF. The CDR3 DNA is TGCGCCAGCAGCCAAGTTACTGGACTAGCAAGTGAGCAGTACTTC.

CDR3: CASTAGGGVGTEAFF. The CDR3 DNA reads as TGCGCCAGCACCGCGGGGGGGGGCGTTGGGACTGAAGCTTTCTTT. This chain joins TRBV5-1 and TRBJ1-1, with a possible D match to TRBD1 (6 bases). Trimming cost V 6 bases and J 5 bases, with 20 bases left between them. This CDR3 is 15 amino acids long. The germline CDR1 and CDR2 sequences are SGHRS and YFSETQ.